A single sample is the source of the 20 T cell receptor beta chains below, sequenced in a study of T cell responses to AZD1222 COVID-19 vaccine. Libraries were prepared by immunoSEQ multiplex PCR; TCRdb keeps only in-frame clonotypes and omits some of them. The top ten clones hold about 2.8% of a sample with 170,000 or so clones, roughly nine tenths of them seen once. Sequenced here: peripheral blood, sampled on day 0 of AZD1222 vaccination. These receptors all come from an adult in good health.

The CDR3 here is CASSLDGQNTEAFF. CDR3 nucleotides: TGTGCCAGCAGCTTAGACGGACAGAACACTGAAGCTTTCTTT. The chain carries TRBV7-3 and TRBJ1-1; possible D gene TRBD1, 5 bases. The V end lost 2 bases, the J end lost 1 base, and 8 bases lay between the germline ends. Per the germline V gene, CDR1 is SGHTA and CDR2 is FQGTGA. The CDR3 runs to 14 residues.

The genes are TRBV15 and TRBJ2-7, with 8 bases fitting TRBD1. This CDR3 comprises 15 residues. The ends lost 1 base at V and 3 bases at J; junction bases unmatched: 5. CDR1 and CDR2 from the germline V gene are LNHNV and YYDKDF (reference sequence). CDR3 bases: TGTGCCACCAGCAGAGCGGGGGACAGGATCTACGAGCAGTACTTC. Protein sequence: CATSRAGDRIYEQYF.

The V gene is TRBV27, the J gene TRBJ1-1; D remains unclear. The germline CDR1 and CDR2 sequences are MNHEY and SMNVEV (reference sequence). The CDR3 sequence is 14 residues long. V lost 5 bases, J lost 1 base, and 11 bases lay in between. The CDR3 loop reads CASSVWVENTEAFF. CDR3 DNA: TGTGCCAGCAGTGTTTGGGTCGAGAACACTGAAGCTTTCTTT.

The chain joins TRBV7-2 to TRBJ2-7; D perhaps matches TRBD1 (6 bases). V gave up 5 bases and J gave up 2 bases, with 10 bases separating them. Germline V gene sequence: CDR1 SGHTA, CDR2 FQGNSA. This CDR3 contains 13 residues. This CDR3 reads CASSHPGAYEQYF. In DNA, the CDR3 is TGTGCCAGCAGCCATCCAGGGGCCTACGAGCAGTACTTC.

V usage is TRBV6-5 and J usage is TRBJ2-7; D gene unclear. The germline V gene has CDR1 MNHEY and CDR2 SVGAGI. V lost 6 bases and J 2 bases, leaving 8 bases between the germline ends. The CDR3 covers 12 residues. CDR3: CASRGKTYEQYF. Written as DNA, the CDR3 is TGTGCCAGCAGAGGGAAAACCTACGAGCAGTACTTC.

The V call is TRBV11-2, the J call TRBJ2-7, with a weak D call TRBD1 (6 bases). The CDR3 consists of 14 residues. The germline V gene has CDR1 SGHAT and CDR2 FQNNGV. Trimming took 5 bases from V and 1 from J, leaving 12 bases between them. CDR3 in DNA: TGTGCCAGCAGCCCAAGGACAGCATCCTACGAGCAGTACTTC. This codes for CASSPRTASYEQYF.

This CDR3 is CASSGLQPPGGTIYF. The CDR3 nucleotides read TGTGCCAGCAGCGGGCTACAGCCTCCGGGAGGGACCATATATTTT. This chain joins TRBV9 and TRBJ1-3; no definite D call. The V end was cut by 3 bases, the J end by 10 bases, with 20 bases between. CDR3 length: 15 amino acids. Per the germline V gene, CDR1 is SGDLS and CDR2 is YYNGEE.

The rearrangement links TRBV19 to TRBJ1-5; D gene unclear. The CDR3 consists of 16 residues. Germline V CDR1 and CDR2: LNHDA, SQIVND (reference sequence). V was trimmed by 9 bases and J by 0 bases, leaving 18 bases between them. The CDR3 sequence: CARIIREGYSNQPQHF. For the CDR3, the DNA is TGTGCCAGAATAATCCGTGAGGGTTATAGCAATCAGCCCCAGCATTTT.

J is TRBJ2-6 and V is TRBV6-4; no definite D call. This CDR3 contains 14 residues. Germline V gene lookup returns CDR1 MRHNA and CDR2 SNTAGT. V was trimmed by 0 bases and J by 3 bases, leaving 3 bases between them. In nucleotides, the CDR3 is TGTGCCAGCAGTGACTCGCATGGGGCCAACGTCCTGACTTTC. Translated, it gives CASSDSHGANVLTF.

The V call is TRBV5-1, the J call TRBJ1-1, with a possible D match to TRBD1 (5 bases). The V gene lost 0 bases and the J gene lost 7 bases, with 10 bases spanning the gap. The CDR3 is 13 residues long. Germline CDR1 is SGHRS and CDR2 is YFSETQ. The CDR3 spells CASSLEGVDEAFF. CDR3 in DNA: TGCGCCAGCAGCTTGGAAGGGGTGGATGAAGCTTTCTTT.

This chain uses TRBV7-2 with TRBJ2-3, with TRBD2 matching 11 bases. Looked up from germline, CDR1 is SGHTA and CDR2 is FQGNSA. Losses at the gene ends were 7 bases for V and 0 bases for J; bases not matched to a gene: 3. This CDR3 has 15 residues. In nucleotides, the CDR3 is TGTGCCAGCAACAGACTAGCGGGGAGCACAGATACGCAGTATTTT. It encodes CASNRLAGSTDTQYF.

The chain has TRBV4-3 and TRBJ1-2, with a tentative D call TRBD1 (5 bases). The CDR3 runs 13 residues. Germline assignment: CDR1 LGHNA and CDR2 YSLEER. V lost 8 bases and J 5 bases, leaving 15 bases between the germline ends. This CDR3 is CASAPGLTYGYTF. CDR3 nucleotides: TGCGCCAGCGCTCCGGGACTGACGTATGGCTACACCTTC.

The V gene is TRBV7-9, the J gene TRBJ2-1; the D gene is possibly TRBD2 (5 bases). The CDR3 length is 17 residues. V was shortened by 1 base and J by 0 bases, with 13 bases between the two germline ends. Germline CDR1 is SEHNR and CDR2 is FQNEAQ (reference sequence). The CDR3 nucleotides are TGTGCCAGCAGCTTAGATTCCGGTACTAGCTCCTACAATGAGCAGTTCTTC. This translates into CASSLDSGTSSYNEQFF.

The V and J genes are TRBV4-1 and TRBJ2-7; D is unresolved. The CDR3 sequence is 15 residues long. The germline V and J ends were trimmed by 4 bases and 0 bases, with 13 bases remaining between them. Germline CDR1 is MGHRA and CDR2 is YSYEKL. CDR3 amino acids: CASSRTAGSSYEQYF. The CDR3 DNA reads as TGCGCCAGCAGCCGAACGGCCGGAAGCTCCTACGAGCAGTACTTC.

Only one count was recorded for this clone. This chain's CDR3 is CASSYQGLHTDTQYF. The DNA for the CDR3 is TGTGCCAGCAGTTACCAGGGACTCCACACAGATACGCAGTATTTT. This chain uses TRBV6-6 with TRBJ2-3; possibly TRBD2 for D (6 bases). Germline V CDR1 and CDR2: MNHNY, SVGAGI (reference sequence). Trimming took off 2 bases at V and 2 bases at J, with 11 bases between the two ends. The CDR3 is 15 amino acids.

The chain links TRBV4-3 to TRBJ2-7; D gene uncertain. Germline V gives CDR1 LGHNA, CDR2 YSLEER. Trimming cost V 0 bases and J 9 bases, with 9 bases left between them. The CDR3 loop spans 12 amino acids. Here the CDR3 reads CASSQDRTVQYF. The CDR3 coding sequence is TGCGCCAGCAGCCAAGATCGTACGGTGCAGTACTTC.

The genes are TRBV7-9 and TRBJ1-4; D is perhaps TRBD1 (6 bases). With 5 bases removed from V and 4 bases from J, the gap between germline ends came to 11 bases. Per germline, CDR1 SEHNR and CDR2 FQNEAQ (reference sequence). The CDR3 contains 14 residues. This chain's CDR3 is CASSLGQLNEKLFF. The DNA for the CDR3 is TGTGCCAGCAGCCTCGGACAGCTTAATGAAAAACTGTTTTTT.

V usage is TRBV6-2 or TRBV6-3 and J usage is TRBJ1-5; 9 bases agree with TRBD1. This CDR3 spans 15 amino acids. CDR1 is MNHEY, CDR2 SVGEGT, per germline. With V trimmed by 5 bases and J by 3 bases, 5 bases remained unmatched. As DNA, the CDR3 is TGTGCCAGCAGTCATGGGACAGGGAACAATCAGCCCCAGCATTTT. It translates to CASSHGTGNNQPQHF.

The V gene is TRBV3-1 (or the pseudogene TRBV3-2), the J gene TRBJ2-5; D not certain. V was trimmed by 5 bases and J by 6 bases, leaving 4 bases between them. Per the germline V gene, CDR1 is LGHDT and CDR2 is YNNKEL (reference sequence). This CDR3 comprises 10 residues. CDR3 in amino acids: CASSRKTQYF. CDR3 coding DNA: TGTGCCAGCAGCAGGAAGACCCAGTACTTC.

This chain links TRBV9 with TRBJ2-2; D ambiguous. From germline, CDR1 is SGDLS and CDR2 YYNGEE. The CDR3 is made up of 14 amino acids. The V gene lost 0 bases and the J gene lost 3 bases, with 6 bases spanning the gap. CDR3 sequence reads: CASSVEQHTGELFF. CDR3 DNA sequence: TGTGCCAGCAGCGTAGAACAGCACACCGGGGAGCTGTTTTTT.